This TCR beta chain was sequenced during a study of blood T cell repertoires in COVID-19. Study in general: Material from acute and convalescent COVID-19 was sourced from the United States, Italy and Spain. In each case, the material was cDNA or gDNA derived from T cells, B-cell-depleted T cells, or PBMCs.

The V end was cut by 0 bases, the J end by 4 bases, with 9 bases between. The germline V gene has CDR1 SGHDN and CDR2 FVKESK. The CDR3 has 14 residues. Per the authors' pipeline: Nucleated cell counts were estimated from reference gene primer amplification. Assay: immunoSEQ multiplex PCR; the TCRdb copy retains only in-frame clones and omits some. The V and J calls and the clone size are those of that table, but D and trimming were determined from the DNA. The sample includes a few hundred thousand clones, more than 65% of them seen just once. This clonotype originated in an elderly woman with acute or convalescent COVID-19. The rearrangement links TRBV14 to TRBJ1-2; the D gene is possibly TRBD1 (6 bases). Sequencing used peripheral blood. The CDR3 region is CASSQDGQPYGYTF. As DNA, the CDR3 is TGTGCCAGCAGCCAAGATGGACAGCCCTATGGCTACACCTTC.